What follows are 3 T cell receptor beta chains derived from one specimen sequenced in a study of T cells in Graves' hyperthyroidism and ophthalmopathy. Amplification of TCR beta CDR3 regions was performed using RNA transcripts as template. Initially, a first-round RT-PCR of the TCR CDR3 employed the HTBI primer set. TCRdb ran MiXCR on the multiplex PCR reads and lists one entry per CDR3 protein. This table has some 530,000 distinct CDR3 sequences, less than 25% appearing once. Sequencing used blood. The origin of the receptors is a woman in her seventies with Graves' ophthalmopathy.

The CDR3 DNA is TGCAGTGCTCAAAAACTTAGTACCGATGAGCAGTTCTTC. The encoded protein is CSAQKLSTDEQFF. The genes are TRBV20-1 and TRBJ2-1; D call uncertain. This CDR3 comprises 13 residues. Germline V gene sequence: CDR1 DFQATT, CDR2 SNEGSKA (reference sequence). V was clipped by 5 bases and J by 8 bases, with 16 bases between them.

This clonotype came up a few times. The chain employs TRBV5-8 and TRBJ1-1; 7 positions match TRBD1. Germline V lookup: CDR1 SGHTS, CDR2 YDEGEE. Unmatched junction bases numbered 11, after V lost 5 bases and J lost 1 base. The CDR3 covers 16 residues. The CDR3, as DNA: TGTGCCAGCAGTTTCCCCAGGGGGGTACGGAACACTGAAGCTTTCTTT. This gives the protein CASSFPRGVRNTEAFF.

This clonotype came up a few times. The rearrangement joins TRBV5-1 to TRBJ2-7, with 9 bases identical to TRBD2. The CDR3 spans 15 residues. V lost 4 bases to trimming and J lost 3 bases; unmatched junction nucleotides: 8. Germline CDR1 SGHRS, CDR2 YFSETQ. The CDR3 region is CASSAGTSSIYEQYF. CDR3 nucleotides: TGCGCCAGCAGCGCCGGGACTAGCAGTATCTACGAGCAGTACTTC.